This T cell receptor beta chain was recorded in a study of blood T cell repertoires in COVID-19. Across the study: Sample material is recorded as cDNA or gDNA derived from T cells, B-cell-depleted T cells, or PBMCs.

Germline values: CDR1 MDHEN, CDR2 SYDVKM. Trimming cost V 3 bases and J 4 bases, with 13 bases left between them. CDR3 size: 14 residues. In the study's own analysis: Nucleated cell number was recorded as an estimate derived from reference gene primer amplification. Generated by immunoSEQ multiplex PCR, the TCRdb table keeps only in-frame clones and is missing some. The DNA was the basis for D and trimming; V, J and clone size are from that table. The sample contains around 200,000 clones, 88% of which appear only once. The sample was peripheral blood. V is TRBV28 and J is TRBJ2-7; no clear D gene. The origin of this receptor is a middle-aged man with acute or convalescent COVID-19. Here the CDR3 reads CASSLAQLIYEQYF. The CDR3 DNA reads TGTGCCAGCAGTTTGGCACAGCTAATATACGAGCAGTACTTC.